This TCR beta chain was recovered during a study of vaccination effects on CD4 cells after COVID-19. Under the ViraFEST assay, PBMC were stimulated with viral peptide pools so that antigen-specific CD4+ T cells expanded. Sequencing was performed afterwards. With more than 9 days of culture completed, CD4+ T cells were isolated. Vaccinees lacked prior SARS-CoV-2 infection and tested negative for nucleocapsid antibodies. A half-medium replacement with IL-2 medium was carried out on days 3 and 7. Profiling relied on immunoSEQ multiplex PCR, and the TCRdb table lists in-frame clones only, not all of them. The data contain about 27,000 clones, roughly 74% of them singletons. The CDR3 has 15 residues. Trimming took 5 bases from V and 4 from J; bases not matched to a gene: 6. The V gene's germline CDR1 is SGHTA and CDR2 FQGTGA. Broader study findings: Only 1 of 255 vaccine-induced clones from healthy vaccinees cross-reacted with common cold coronaviruses. Infection-derived and vaccine-derived clones contracted markedly late after vaccination.

About this clone itself: Its cognate antigen is unknown.

The sequence came from a human donor who received a COVID-19 vaccine. Sequences were derived from CD4+ T cells from PBMCs cultured with HCoV-NL63 spike peptides, sampled before COVID-19 vaccination. The chain is built from TRBV7-3 and TRBJ1-2, with TRBD1 matching 11 bases. Written as DNA, the CDR3 is TGTGCCAGCAGCCCGGGACAGGGGGTTGCCTATGGCTACACCTTC. Translating gives CASSPGQGVAYGYTF.